A selection of T cell receptor beta chains follows, all from one sample in a study of blood T cell repertoires in COVID-19. Sequenced by immunoSEQ multiplex PCR; TCRdb stores in-frame clones only, minus some. This table has some 110,000 clones, over 70% appearing once. Sequencing used peripheral blood. The receptors were sampled from a man between 50 and 59 years old with acute or convalescent COVID-19. Both conserved end residues are part of each CDR3. Fields, in order: clone size, J gene, D gene, V gene, CDR3 protein, CDR3 DNA. D genes are given only for firm matches. Some rows have no size entry. The others give once, few or many, or a class for an expanded clone.

.,TRBJ2-7,TRBD1,TRBV27,CASSFAGTGIYEQYF,TGTGCCAGCAGCTTTGCCGGGACAGGGATCTACGAGCAGTACTTC
.,TRBJ2-5,.,TRBV28,CASTGEETQYF,TGTGCCAGCACGGGTGAAGAGACCCAGTACTTC
.,TRBJ1-4,.,TRBV15,CATSRDGPGYEKLFF,TGTGCCACCAGCAGAGATGGGCCAGGCTATGAAAAACTGTTTTTT
.,TRBJ2-6,TRBD1,TRBV28,CASRKQGAGANVLTF,TGTGCCAGCAGAAAACAGGGGGCTGGGGCCAACGTCCTGACTTTC
few,TRBJ1-4,TRBD1,TRBV4-2,CASSQGQGVGEKLFF,TGTGCCAGCAGCCAGGGACAGGGAGTTGGGGAAAAACTGTTTTTT
.,TRBJ2-7,.,TRBV12-3/TRBV12-4,CASSLGQGYEQYF,TGTGCCAGCAGTTTAGGGCAGGGCTACGAGCAGTACTTC
.,TRBJ2-2,.,TRBV6-5,CASSPGHPGELFF,TGTGCCAGCAGCCCGGGACACCCCGGGGAGCTGTTTTTT
once,TRBJ1-2,.,TRBV2,CASSDRVRGYTF,TGTGCCAGCAGTGATCGGGTACGAGGCTACACCTTC
.,TRBJ2-7,.,TRBV27,CASSSGRETYEQYF,TGTGCCAGCAGTTCCGGACGGGAGACCTACGAGCAGTACTTC
.,TRBJ1-1,.,TRBV30,CAWTANGVDTEAFF,TGTGCCTGGACAGCCAACGGGGTGGACACTGAAGCTTTCTTT